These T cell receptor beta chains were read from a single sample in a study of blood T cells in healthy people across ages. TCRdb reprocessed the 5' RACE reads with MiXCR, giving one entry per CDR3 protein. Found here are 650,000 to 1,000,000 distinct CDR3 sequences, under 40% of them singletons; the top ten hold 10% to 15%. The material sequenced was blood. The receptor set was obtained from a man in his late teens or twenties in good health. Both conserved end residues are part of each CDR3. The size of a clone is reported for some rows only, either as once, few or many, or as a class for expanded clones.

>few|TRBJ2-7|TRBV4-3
CASSQAVGQGADEQYF
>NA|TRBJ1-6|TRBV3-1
CASSQDQANSPLHF
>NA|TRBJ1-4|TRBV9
CASSLQGAPREGNEKLFF
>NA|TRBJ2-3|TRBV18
CASSTGKARTDTQYF
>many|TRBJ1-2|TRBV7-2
CASSPDHSRGGYTF
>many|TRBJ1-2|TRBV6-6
CASSPPRDRAVYGYTF
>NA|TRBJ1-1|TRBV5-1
CASSFGASRNTEAFF
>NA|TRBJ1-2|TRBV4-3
CASSQDRAGRDVNYGYTF
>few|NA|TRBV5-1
CASTTTSGGESSYNEQYF
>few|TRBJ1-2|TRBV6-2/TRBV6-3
CASSYSTGLNYGYTF
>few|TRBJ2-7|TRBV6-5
CASSPGPRYEQYF
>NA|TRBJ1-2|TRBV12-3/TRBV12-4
CASSLGHLYTF
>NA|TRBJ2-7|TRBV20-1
CSTLTGKSSYEQYF
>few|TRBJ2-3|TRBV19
CASSIPTGGTQYF
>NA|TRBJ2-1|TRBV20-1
CSAQNLAASSYNEQFF
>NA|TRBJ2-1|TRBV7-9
CASSLSQYPSYNEQFF
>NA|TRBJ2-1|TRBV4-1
CASSQGGGWGAVQFF
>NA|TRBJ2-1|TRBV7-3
CASSARGPSGSGQQFF
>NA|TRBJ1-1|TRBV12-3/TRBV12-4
CASSFEGGAEAFF
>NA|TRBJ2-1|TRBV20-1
CSASPPGQGGIYNEQFF
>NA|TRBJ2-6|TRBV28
CASSFPLVTSGANVLTF
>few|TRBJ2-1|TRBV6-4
CASSDVAGAYNEQFF
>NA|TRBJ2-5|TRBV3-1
CASSNDGAPLEQETQYF
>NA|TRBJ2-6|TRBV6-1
CASSEAPSQRLSGANVLTF
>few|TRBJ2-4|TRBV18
CASSQGTLAKNIQYF
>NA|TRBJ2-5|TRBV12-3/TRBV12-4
CASSYSGGAINEQYF
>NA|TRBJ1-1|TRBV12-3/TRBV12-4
CASSFPGQVTEAFF
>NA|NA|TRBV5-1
CASSLSSGETYNEQYF
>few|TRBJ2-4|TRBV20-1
CSASRAGIAKNIQYF
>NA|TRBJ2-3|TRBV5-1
CASSLLGQGSDAQYF
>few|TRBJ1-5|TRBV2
CASRTTGGSNQPQHF
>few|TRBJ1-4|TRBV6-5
CASRTGTVEGNEKLFF
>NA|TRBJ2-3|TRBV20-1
CSASAGLVSDTQYF
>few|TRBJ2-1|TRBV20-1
CSAREFGGECNEQFF
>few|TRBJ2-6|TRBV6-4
CASSDAGSGANVLTF
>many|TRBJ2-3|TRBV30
CATSPGDTQYF
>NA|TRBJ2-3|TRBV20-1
CSASRGGQGDTQYF
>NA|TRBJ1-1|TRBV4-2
CASSQDPRGRLNTEAFF
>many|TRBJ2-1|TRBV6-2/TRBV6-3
CATTLTDSPVSNEQFF
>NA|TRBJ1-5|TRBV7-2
CASRPDSAAQPQHF
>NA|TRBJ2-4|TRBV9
CASSVGKGNIQYF